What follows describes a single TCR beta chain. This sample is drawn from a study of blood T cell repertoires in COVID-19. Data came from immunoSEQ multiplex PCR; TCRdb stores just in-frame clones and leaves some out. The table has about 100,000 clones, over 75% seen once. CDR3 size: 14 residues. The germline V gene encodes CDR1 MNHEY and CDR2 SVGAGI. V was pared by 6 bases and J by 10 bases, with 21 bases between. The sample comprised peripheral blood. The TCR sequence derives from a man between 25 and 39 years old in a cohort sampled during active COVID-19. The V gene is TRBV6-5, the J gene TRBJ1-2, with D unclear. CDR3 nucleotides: TGTGCCAGCAGCCGGGTGGAGGGAACTTTGGACTACACCTTC. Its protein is CASSRVEGTLDYTF.